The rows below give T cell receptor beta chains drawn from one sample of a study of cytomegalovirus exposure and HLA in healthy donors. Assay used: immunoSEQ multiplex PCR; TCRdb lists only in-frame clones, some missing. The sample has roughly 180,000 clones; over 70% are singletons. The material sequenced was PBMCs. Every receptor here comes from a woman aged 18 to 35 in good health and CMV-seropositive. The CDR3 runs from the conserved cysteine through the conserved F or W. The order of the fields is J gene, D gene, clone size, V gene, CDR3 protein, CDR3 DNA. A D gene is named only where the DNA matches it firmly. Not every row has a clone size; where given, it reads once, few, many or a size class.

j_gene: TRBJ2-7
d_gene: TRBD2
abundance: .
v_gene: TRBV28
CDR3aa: CASRLTSGGNEQYF
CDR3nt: TGTGCCAGCAGATTGACTAGCGGGGGGAACGAGCAGTACTTC

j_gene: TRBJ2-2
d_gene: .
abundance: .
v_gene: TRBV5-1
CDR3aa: CASSLVGANTGELFF
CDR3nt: TGCGCCAGCAGCTTGGTCGGGGCGAACACCGGGGAGCTGTTTTTT

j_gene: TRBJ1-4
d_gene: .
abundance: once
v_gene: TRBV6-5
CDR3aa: CASSYSARGEKLFF
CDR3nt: TGTGCCAGCAGTTACTCCGCGAGGGGGGAAAAACTGTTTTTT

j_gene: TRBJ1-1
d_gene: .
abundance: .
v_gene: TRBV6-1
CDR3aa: CASHIGGMNTEAFF
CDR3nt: TGTGCCAGCCATATCGGCGGCATGAACACTGAAGCTTTCTTT

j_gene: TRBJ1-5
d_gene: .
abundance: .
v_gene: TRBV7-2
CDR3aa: CASSSGMFQPQHF
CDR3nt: TGTGCCAGCTCCTCAGGGATGTTTCAGCCCCAGCATTTT

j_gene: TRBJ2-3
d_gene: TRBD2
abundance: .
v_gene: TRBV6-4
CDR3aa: CASSYSSSGGFDTQYF
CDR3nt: TGTGCCAGCAGCTACTCGTCTAGCGGGGGGTTTGATACGCAGTATTTT

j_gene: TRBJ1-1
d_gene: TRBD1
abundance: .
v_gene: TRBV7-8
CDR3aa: CASSLVGTGNWLNEAFF
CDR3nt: TGTGCCAGCAGCTTAGTGGGGACAGGGAATTGGTTGAATGAAGCTTTCTTT

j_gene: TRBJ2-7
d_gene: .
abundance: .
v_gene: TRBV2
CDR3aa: CASSVTGVYEQYF
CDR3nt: TGTGCCAGCAGTGTTACCGGGGTCTACGAGCAGTACTTC

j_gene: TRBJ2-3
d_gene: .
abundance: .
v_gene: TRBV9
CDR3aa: CASSVSGLTDTQYF
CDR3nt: TGTGCCAGCAGCGTTTCAGGGTTAACAGATACGCAGTATTTT

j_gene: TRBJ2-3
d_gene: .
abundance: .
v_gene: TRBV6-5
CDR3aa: CASSFGQMTDTQYF
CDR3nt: TGTGCCAGCAGTTTCGGACAGATGACAGATACGCAGTATTTT

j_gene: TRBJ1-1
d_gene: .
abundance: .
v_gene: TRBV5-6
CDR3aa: CASSYSRVRAFF
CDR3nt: TGTGCCAGCAGTTATAGCAGGGTTCGAGCTTTCTTT

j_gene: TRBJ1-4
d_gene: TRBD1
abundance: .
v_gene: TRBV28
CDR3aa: CASSPWGDSNEKLFF
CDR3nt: TGTGCCAGCAGTCCCTGGGGGGACAGTAATGAAAAACTGTTTTTT

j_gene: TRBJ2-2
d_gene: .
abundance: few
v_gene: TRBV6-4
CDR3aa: CASSDSRGVTGELFF
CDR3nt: TGTGCCAGCAGTGATTCTCGGGGTGTCACCGGGGAGCTGTTTTTT

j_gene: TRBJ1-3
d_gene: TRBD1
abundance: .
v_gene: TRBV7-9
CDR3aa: CASSLEGTAFGNTIYF
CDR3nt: TGTGCCAGCAGCTTAGAAGGGACAGCATTCGGAAACACCATATATTTT

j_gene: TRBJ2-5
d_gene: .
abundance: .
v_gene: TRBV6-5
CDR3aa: CASSDLGPETQYF
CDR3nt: TGTGCCAGCAGTGATCTAGGCCCAGAGACCCAGTACTTC

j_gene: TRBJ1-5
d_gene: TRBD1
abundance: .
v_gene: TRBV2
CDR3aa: CASSEGGTGIQPQHF
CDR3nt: TGTGCCAGCAGTGAAGGGGGGACAGGGATTCAGCCCCAGCATTTT

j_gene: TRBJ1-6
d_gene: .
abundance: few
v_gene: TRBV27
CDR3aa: CASSLFQGTLTNSPLHF
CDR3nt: TGTGCCAGCAGTTTATTCCAGGGTACCCTCACTAATTCACCCCTCCACTTT

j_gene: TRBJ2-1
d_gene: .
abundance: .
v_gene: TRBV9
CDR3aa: CASSGGGSSYNEQFF
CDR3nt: TGTGCCAGCAGCGGAGGAGGGAGCTCCTACAATGAGCAGTTCTTC